This T cell receptor beta chain was captured by sequencing in a study of early T cells in non-severe SARS-CoV-2 infection. On the study more broadly: Bulk RNA from unsorted whole blood was sequenced; chains were unpaired. Whole-study results and caveats: Anti-spike CD8 responses were favored in VDJdb matching, and private and CD4 specificities were missed.

This clonotype was observed at least ten times. What it binds is not known. In the library, individual cDNA molecules carried attached unique molecular identifiers. Each CDR3 protein gets one entry after TCRdb re-called the 5' RACE reads with MiXCR. The data hold about 75,000 distinct CDR3 sequences, with 11% observed a single time. V lost 3 bases, J lost 5 bases, and 13 bases lay in between. The germline gives CDR1 LNHDA, CDR2 SQIVND (reference sequence). There are 15 residues in the CDR3. The sequence was collected from an adult who was a healthcare worker with PCR-confirmed SARS-CoV-2 infection or an uninfected control (not recorded which). The sample consisted of whole blood, taken at baseline. The chain joins TRBV19 to TRBJ2-2; D possibly corresponds to TRBD1 (5 bases). The CDR3 is CASSIQATATGELFF. CDR3 DNA sequence: TGTGCCAGTAGTATCCAAGCGACAGCTACCGGGGAGCTGTTTTTT.